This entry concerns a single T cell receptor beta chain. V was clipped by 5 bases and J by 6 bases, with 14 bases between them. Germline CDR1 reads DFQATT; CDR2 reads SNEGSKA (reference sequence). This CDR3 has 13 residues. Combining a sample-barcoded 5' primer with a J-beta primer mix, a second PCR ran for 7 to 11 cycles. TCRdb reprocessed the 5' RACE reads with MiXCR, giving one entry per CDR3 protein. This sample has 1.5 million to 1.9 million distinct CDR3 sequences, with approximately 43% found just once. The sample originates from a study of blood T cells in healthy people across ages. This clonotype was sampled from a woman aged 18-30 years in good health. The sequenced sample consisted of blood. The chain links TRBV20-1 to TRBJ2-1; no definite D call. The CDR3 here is CSAPPPDINEQFF. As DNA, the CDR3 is TGCAGTGCTCCCCCTCCCGACATCAATGAGCAGTTCTTC.